The clone carrying this T cell receptor beta chain appeared a few times. The V end was cut by 6 bases, the J end by 9 bases, with 17 bases between. Germline CDR1 reads DFQATT; CDR2 reads SNEGSKA (reference sequence). CDR3 length: 12 amino acids. The source of the sample is a study of T cells after yellow fever vaccination. TCRdb passed the 5' RACE reads through MiXCR, listing each CDR3 protein once. The sample has some 260,000 distinct CDR3 sequences; 5.2% are singletons. The TCR originated in a man younger than 35 who received the YFV17D yellow fever vaccine. V gene TRBV20-1 combines with J gene TRBJ2-5; D is perhaps TRBD2 (6 bases). Specimen: CD4+ T cells sorted from PBMCs, collected on the day of the yellow fever booster vaccination. The CDR3 loop is CSATEIGDSQYF. The CDR3 DNA follows: TGCAGTGCCACGGAAATTGGGGACTCCCAGTACTTC.